The 23 T cell receptor beta chains listed next were all sequenced from one sample in a study of metastatic and nonmetastatic thyroid tumors. Through MiXCR, TCRdb re-clonotyped the PCR reads. The sample includes roughly 4,900 clones, roughly 28% seen only once; the top ten take roughly a sixth. Thyroid surgery had not been preceded by any treatment in any patient. Sequencing input: adjacent normal tissue. All receptors come from a female donor with papillary thyroid cancer or a benign thyroid nodule (not recorded which). Some clones in this sample may be carry-over from other donors' samples.

This chain joins TRBV11-2 and TRBJ2-7; D is ambiguous. CDR1 SGHAT and CDR2 FQNNGV come from the germline V gene. CDR3 size: 15 residues. Trimming removed 1 base from V and 0 bases from J, with 10 bases in between. The CDR3 DNA reads as TGTGCCAGCAGCTTAGGATGGGAAATCTCCTACGAGCAGTACTTC. Translated, it gives CASSLGWEISYEQYF.

The V gene is TRBV24-1, the J gene TRBJ2-1, with 9 bases identical to TRBD1. The CDR3 contains 16 residues. The V and J ends lost 3 bases and 8 bases, in that order; junction bases with no gene match: 10. The germline V gene has CDR1 KGHDR and CDR2 SFDVKD. The CDR3 reads CATSDGDREVRDEQFF. DNA of the CDR3: TGTGCCACCAGTGATGGGGACAGGGAAGTAAGGGATGAGCAGTTCTTC.

This chain uses TRBV27 with TRBJ2-7; 9 positions match TRBD1. The CDR3 is 15 amino acids. The V and J ends lost 10 bases and 3 bases, in that order; junction bases with no gene match: 13. Germline V gene lookup returns CDR1 MNHEY and CDR2 SMNVEV (reference sequence). The CDR3 DNA reads as TGTGCCAAGAGTCTCGTGACAGGGGGGAACTACGAGCAGTACTTC. Its protein is CAKSLVTGGNYEQYF.

This clone was counted between two and nine times. V gene TRBV19 combines with J gene TRBJ1-1; D remains unclear. V lost 7 bases and J 0 bases, leaving 12 bases between the germline ends. Per germline, CDR1 LNHDA and CDR2 SQIVND (reference sequence). This CDR3 is 14 amino acids long. CDR3 nucleotide sequence: TGTGCCAGTACCATCGAGCCTCTGAACACTGAAGCTTTCTTT. Its translation is CASTIEPLNTEAFF.

This chain uses TRBV11-2 with TRBJ2-2, with D possibly TRBD2 on 7 matching bases. CDR3 length equals 16 residues. With 5 bases removed from V and 5 bases from J, the gap between germline ends came to 18 bases. Germline-derived CDR1 and CDR2 are SGHAT and FQNNGV. CDR3 DNA sequence: TGTGCCAGCAGCCGGCGCGGGGGCGGTTATACCGGGGAGCTGTTTTTT. Translating it yields CASSRRGGGYTGELFF.

This clone was seen more than once but under ten times. This chain connects TRBV6-5 to TRBJ2-2, with a possible D match to TRBD1 (6 bases). From germline, CDR1 is MNHEY and CDR2 SVGAGI. This CDR3 region has 14 residues. The ends were cut back, 5 bases at V and 6 bases at J, with 13 bases in the middle. The CDR3 is CASSNPRGAGELFF. In DNA form, the CDR3 reads TGTGCCAGCAGTAACCCCAGGGGTGCCGGGGAGCTGTTTTTT.

This clone showed up just a few times. Here the CDR3 reads CASGNIVIGTGSGYTF. As DNA, the CDR3 is TGTGCTAGTGGAAATATCGTTATAGGGACAGGGTCTGGCTACACCTTC. The chain joins TRBV12-5 to TRBJ1-2; 9 bases map to TRBD1. In germline, CDR1 is LGHNT, CDR2 FRNRAP. Trimming took 6 bases from V and 7 from J; bases not matched to a gene: 15. The CDR3 is made up of 16 amino acids. Variable domain in full (rest from reference TRBV12-5 and TRBJ1-2): DARVTQTPRHKVTEMGQEVTMRCQPILGHNTVFWYRQTMMQGLELLAYFRNRAPLDDSGMPKDRFSAEMPDATLATLKIQPSEPRDSAVYFCASGNIVIGTGSGYTFGSGTRLTVV.

This clone was seen only a few times. J is TRBJ2-7 and V is TRBV12-3 or TRBV12-4, with D tentatively TRBD1 or TRBD2 (5 bases each). The length of the CDR3 is 15 residues. V lost 3 bases and J 0 bases, leaving 12 bases between the germline ends. The CDR3 region has the DNA TGTGCCAGCAGTTTTGGAGCTGGGGGCTCCTACGAGCAGTACTTC. Its translation is CASSFGAGGSYEQYF.

As for this clone: The germline gene is not matched at one end of the junction; a read error may be the cause. The chain combines TRBV27 with TRBJ1-3, with D perhaps matching TRBD1 (5 bases). This CDR3 contains 14 residues. Per germline, CDR1 MNHEY and CDR2 SMNVEV (reference sequence). Written as DNA, the CDR3 is TGTGCCAGCATTTTAAGTGGGGCCGCACTCACCATATATTTT. Amino acid sequence: CASILSGAALTIYF.

The chain has TRBV28 and TRBJ1-2; D perhaps matches TRBD1 (6 bases). Germline V gene sequence: CDR1 MDHEN, CDR2 SYDVKM. The length of the CDR3 is 13 residues. V was shortened by 8 bases and J by 7 bases, with 17 bases between the two germline ends. The CDR3: CASRWGLSGGYTF. The CDR3 DNA reads TGTGCCAGCCGGTGGGGGCTATCGGGTGGCTACACCTTC.

The chain joins TRBV11-2 to TRBJ2-2, with 7 positions matching TRBD1. The CDR3 sequence is 14 residues long. With 3 bases clipped from V and 4 bases from J, the junction kept 2 bases outside the gene matches. CDR1 and CDR2 from the germline V gene are SGHAT and FQNNGV. CDR3: CASSFGTVTGELFF. CDR3 DNA sequence: TGTGCCAGCAGCTTCGGGACAGTCACCGGGGAGCTGTTTTTT. Variable domain in full (rest from reference TRBV11-2 and TRBJ2-2): EAGVAQSPRYKIIEKRQSVAFWCNPISGHATLYWYQQILGQGPKLLIQFQNNGVVDDSQLPKDRFSAERLKGVDSTLKIQPAKLEDSAVYLCASSFGTVTGELFFGEGSRLTVL.

This clone was seen a handful of times. J is TRBJ2-3 and V is TRBV6-2 or TRBV6-3; either TRBD1 or TRBD2 may fit D (6 bases each). The CDR3 sequence is 15 residues long. Deletions cut 0 bases from V and 2 bases from J, with 9 bases between. Germline loops: CDR1 MNHEY, CDR2 SVGEGT. This chain's CDR3 is CASSYSPGATDTQYF. Written as DNA, the CDR3 is TGTGCCAGCAGTTACTCGCCGGGGGCCACAGATACGCAGTATTTT.

The rearrangement links TRBV11-1 to TRBJ2-6; a possible D gene is TRBD2 (5 bases). Trimming cost V 2 bases and J 1 base, with 6 bases left between them. The CDR3 spans 15 residues. Per germline, CDR1 SGHAT and CDR2 FQDESV (reference sequence). The CDR3 here is CASSLWRSGANVLTF. The CDR3, as DNA: TGTGCCAGCAGCTTATGGAGGTCTGGGGCCAACGTCCTGACTTTC. Full variable domain (missing parts from reference TRBV11-1 and TRBJ2-6): EAEVAQSPRYKITEKSQAVAFWCDPISGHATLYWYRQILGQGPELLVQFQDESVVDDSQLPKDRFSAERLKGVDSTLKIQPAELGDSAMYLCASSLWRSGANVLTFGAGSRLTVL.

This clone was observed a few times. This chain uses TRBV27 with TRBJ2-1; TRBD1 agrees at 9 bases. The CDR3 sequence is 17 residues long. Germline CDR1 and CDR2: MNHEY and SMNVEV (reference sequence). With V trimmed by 7 bases and J by 4 bases, 14 bases remained unmatched. CDR3 nucleotides: TGTGCCAGCACACGTGCAACCCACGGGACAGGGTACAATGAGCAGTTCTTC. It specifies CASTRATHGTGYNEQFF.

There are a few counts of this clone. The chain links TRBV6-5 to TRBJ2-1; no reliable D call. This CDR3 region has 14 residues. Germline CDR1 reads MNHEY; CDR2 reads SVGAGI. Trimming shortened V by 4 bases and J by 12 bases, and 19 bases separated the two germline ends. Here the CDR3 reads CASSSPTVGVMQFF. The CDR3 bases are TGTGCCAGCAGTTCACCTACAGTTGGTGTGATGCAGTTCTTC.

The chain recombines TRBV7-6 with TRBJ2-3; 12 bases agree with TRBD2. The length of the CDR3 is 16 residues. In germline, CDR1 is SGHVS, CDR2 FNYEAQ. Germline trimming cut 6 bases from V and 5 bases from J; bases unmatched to any gene: 9. CDR3 amino acids: CASSFTSGGRGDTQYF. The CDR3 nucleotides read TGTGCCAGCAGTTTCACTAGCGGGGGGCGGGGAGATACGCAGTATTTT.

V gene TRBV11-2 combines with J gene TRBJ2-1; D is undetermined. Germline V lookup: CDR1 SGHAT, CDR2 FQNNGV. CDR3 length equals 16 residues. V lost 0 bases and J 0 bases, leaving 9 bases between the germline ends. CDR3 DNA sequence: TGTGCCAGCAGCTTAGAGTCAAGCCTCTCCTACAATGAGCAGTTCTTC. It encodes CASSLESSLSYNEQFF.

On this clone: Since the CDR3 does not end with the conserved phenylalanine or tryptophan, this likely comes from a read error. No DNA is shown, since the ends of the CDR3 on it are uncertain; the CDR3 is the one TCRdb lists. This CDR3 reads CASSFMRGMNTESFG. The gene calls are TRBV6-5 and TRBJ1-1. The CDR3 is 15 residues long, counting both termini. Germline values: CDR1 MNHEY, CDR2 SVGAGI.

This clone came up once. J is TRBJ2-1 and V is TRBV20-1; D gene ambiguous. The CDR3 runs to 15 residues. Germline lookup yields CDR1 DFQATT and CDR2 SNEGSKA (reference sequence). V lost 5 bases to trimming and J lost 5 bases, with 19 bases between them. Here the CDR3 reads CSAYLSGTANNEQFF. CDR3 in DNA: TGCAGTGCTTACCTCTCTGGAACAGCGAACAATGAGCAGTTCTTC.

V is TRBV12-3 or TRBV12-4 and J is TRBJ2-1; 7 bases are a match to TRBD2. The V gene end was trimmed by 3 bases and the J gene end by 7 bases; junction bases not matched to a gene: 6. The CDR3 contains 14 residues. CDR3 region: CASSFFAGANEQFF. CDR3 DNA: TGTGCCAGCAGTTTTTTCGCGGGAGCAAATGAGCAGTTCTTC.

The chain has TRBV28 and TRBJ1-4; 9 positions agree with TRBD1. Trimming took 4 bases from V and 6 from J; bases not matched to a gene: 6. This CDR3 is built from 15 residues. The germline CDR1 and CDR2 sequences are MDHEN and SYDVKM. CDR3 bases: TGTGCCAGCAGTTACTCGACAGGGGGGGATGAAAAACTGTTTTTT. Translation gives CASSYSTGGDEKLFF.

This chain links TRBV6-1 with TRBJ2-7; possibly TRBD1 for D (6 bases). CDR1 is MNHNS and CDR2 is SASEGT in the germline V gene. The CDR3 runs to 15 residues. The CDR3, as DNA: TGTGCCAGCAGAGAAGGGGGAGCTTTCCCTTGGGAGCAGTACGTC. Protein sequence: CASREGGAFPWEQYV.

The sample holds many counts of this clone. This could be a read error, since a much larger clone is one nucleotide away. This chain joins TRBV7-6 and TRBJ1-2; no clear D gene. This CDR3 region has 15 residues. Germline V CDR1 and CDR2: SGHVS, FNYEAQ. The germline V and J ends were trimmed by 5 bases and 4 bases, with 17 bases remaining between them. CDR3 amino acids: CASSPSSGASYGYTF. Written as DNA, the CDR3 is TGTGCCAGCAGCCCATCTTCGGGTGCTAGCTATGGCTACACCTTC.